This TCR beta chain was retrieved from a study of T-cell memory formation after mild COVID-19. This clonotype was recorded a few times. Its antigen is currently unknown. TCRdb re-called the 5' RACE reads with MiXCR, one entry per CDR3 protein. The data contain about 420,000 distinct CDR3 sequences, 20% to 30% of them singletons. Findings and caveats of the study: The study found balanced CD4/CD8 in clones contracting day 15 to 85 and a CD4+ lean in later expanders. The pre-infection memory compartment contained some responding clones, suggesting cross-reactive memory joined. Among contracting clones, CD4+ were mainly CM/EM and CD8+ enriched in EMRA.

The V gene lost 5 bases and the J gene lost 2 bases, with 19 bases spanning the gap. Germline values: CDR1 SGHVS, CDR2 FQNEAQ. The CDR3 is made up of 16 amino acids. The sequence came from an adult woman who had mild COVID-19 (a few samples of this study predate the infection). Cell type and time point are not known. V usage is TRBV7-8 and J usage is TRBJ2-7; D is perhaps TRBD2 (6 bases). What was sequenced was PBMCs or a T cell subset sorted from them (not recorded which). CDR3 amino acids: CASSSHFGTPAYEQYF. The CDR3 DNA reads as TGTGCCAGCAGCAGTCATTTCGGGACTCCCGCCTACGAGCAGTACTTC.